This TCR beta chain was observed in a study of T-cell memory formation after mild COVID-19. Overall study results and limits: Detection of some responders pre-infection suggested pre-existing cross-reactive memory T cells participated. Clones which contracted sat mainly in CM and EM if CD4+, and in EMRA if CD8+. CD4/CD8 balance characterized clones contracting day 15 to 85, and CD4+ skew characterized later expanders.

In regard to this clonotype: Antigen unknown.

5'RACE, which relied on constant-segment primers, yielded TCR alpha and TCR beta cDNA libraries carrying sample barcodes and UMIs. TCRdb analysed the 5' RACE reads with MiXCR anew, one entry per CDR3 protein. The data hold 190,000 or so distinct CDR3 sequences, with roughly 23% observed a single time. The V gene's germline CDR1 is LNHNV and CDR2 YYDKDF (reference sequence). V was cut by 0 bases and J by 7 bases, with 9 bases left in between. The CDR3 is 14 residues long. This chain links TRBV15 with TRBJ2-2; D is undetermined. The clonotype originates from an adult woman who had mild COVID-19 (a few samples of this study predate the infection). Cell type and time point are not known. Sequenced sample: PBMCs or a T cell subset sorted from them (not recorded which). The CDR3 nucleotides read TGTGCCACCAGCAGAGATAGATCCGGCGGGGAGCTGTTTTTT. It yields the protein CATSRDRSGGELFF.